The clone carrying this T cell receptor (beta chain) has just a few counts. Its antigen is not known. Only in-frame clones appear in the TCRdb table, and some are missing; sequencing was by immunoSEQ multiplex PCR. Of fewer than 150,000 clones listed, around 85% are singletons. The CDR3 is 14 amino acids. The germline gives CDR1 LNHNV, CDR2 YYDKDF (reference sequence). J gave up 7 bases and V 4 bases, and 7 bases lay outside the gene matches. The data were obtained in a study of T cell responses to AZD1222 COVID-19 vaccine. Study-level points and caveats: Unmutated variant regions are reportedly the target of nearly half of TCRs that are spike-specific. Only six AZD1222 recipients tested seropositive at baseline. Donors were mostly white British, more females; clonal diversity possibly underestimated. Spike-specific TCR breadth and depth both grew after two AZD1222 doses.

The sample in question was peripheral blood, obtained on day 0 of AZD1222 vaccination. The rearrangement joins TRBV15 to TRBJ1-3, with 7 bases matching TRBD1. The TCR sequence derives from an adult in good health. CDR3 nucleotides: TGTGCCACCAGCACTAATTCCAGGGGGAACACCATATATTTT. This sequence encodes CATSTNSRGNTIYF.